Given below is one T cell receptor (beta chain) in context. Method: immunoSEQ multiplex PCR; TCRdb's copy keeps in-frame clones and lacks some. The sample carries fewer than 1.8 million clones, approximately 98.5% recorded once. The data were obtained in a study of shared clonotypes between healthy human individuals. All participating donors were Caucasian adults from Nashville, Tennessee. This clonotype was obtained from a man under 40 in good health. The sample was naive CD4+ T cells sorted from blood. Subset: CD45RA+ positively selected.

The CDR3 here is CASSLTGGAYNEQFF. The CDR3 DNA is TGTGCCAGCTCACTCACAGGGGGCGCTTACAATGAGCAGTTCTTC. This chain joins TRBV18 and TRBJ2-1, with 9 positions matching TRBD1. Losses at the gene ends were 4 bases for V and 4 bases for J; bases not matched to a gene: 5. This CDR3 has 15 residues. Germline lookup yields CDR1 KGHSH and CDR2 LQKENI.